This T cell receptor (beta chain) was profiled in a study of vaccination and CD4 T cells after COVID-19 (dated by TCRdb to the early 2020s). About the full investigation: Every convalescent patient had a positive nasal swab PCR test for SARS-CoV-2, with mild disease in nine or ten patients and severe disease in one. The spike-specific CD4+ TCR repertoire was compared before and after mRNA vaccination in around ten COVID-19 convalescent patients and a few infection-naive healthy vaccine recipients. Post-COVID blood samples were collected from convalescent patients a median of roughly 100 days after diagnosis, with a range of about 35 to 170 days. The convalescent cohort comprised six males and four females, including two Hispanic individuals, seven Caucasians, two Asians and one multiracial person. Participants received two doses of either the Pfizer-BioNTech BNT162b2 vaccine (n=8) or the Moderna mRNA-1273 vaccine (n=2). The time from the second vaccine dose to post-vaccine blood sampling had a median of roughly 79 days and ranged from roughly 13 to 241 days. A few convalescent patients gave samples both early after vaccination (day 14) and late after vaccination (days 161 to 241).

Overall study outcomes, separate from this receptor: The median number of SARS-CoV-2-reactive clonotypes rose from roughly 20 after infection to 38 after vaccination, but the change was not significant. In convalescent patients, nearly all vaccine-specific clones (304 of 307) were found to be mono-reactive for SARS-CoV-2 spike rather than cross-reactive with common cold coronaviruses. Among the post-vaccine SARS-CoV-2-reactive clones in convalescent patients, a median approximately 90% showed up only after vaccination, which suggests vaccine-specific priming. The study included relatively few convalescent patients and did not analyze early timepoints after natural infection.

As to this clonotype: Its antigen target is currently unknown. Base qualities are not provided; no much larger clone lies one nucleotide away.

Reading the label with the study, this specimen's time point is: late sampling 161 to 241 days after vaccination in a few convalescent patients. The convalescent patients' positive SARS-CoV-2 PCR tests were from March to December 2020, which was before the Alpha, Beta and Delta variants emerged in the United States. Ficoll-Paque Plus gradient centrifugation was used to isolate PBMCs from whole blood, and the isolated PBMCs were then either used fresh or cryopreserved at -140C. The library was prepared using PCR. TCRdb shows the sequencer as Illumina iSeq 100. Processing in the source paper ran as follows. Non-productive sequences were filtered out, and CDR3s that did not start with C, did not end with F or W, or were shorter than 7 amino acids were discarded. CDR3 homology was assessed with Levenshtein distances (stringdist) and unrooted phylogenetic trees (ape) in R version 3.6.1. The public reads were reprocessed in TCRdb via fastp at Q25 and MiXCR, keeping in-frame beta chains. Rows with one shared CDR3 protein collapse into an entry with the most common genes and DNA. For this entry, the V and J calls and clone size follow TCRdb and not the study's own pipeline. For this sample the table gives 25,000 to 30,000 distinct CDR3 sequences, of which under 65% were detected only once. 5.5% of the sample lies in the top ten.

Including the terminal cysteine and phenylalanine, the CDR3 comprises 16 residues. Kept here is only the CDR3 DNA, which spans 48 bases and is read in frame from base 1. Trimming at the junction amounts to 1 base on V and 4 bases on J, and the germline ends lie 11 bases apart. Reading the germline V gene (reference sequence) gives CDR1 SEHNR and CDR2 FQNEAQ. Sequences were derived from CD4+ T cells from blood, sampled about 7 months after SARS-CoV-2 vaccination. Recombination connected TRBV7-9 to TRBJ2-6; tentative D gene TRBD1, with 5 bases matching. This clonotype was obtained from a human donor who had recovered from COVID-19. The nucleotides are TGTGCCAGCAGCTTAGAATTCAGGGAAGGGGCCAACGTCCTGACTTTC. This sequence encodes CASSLEFREGANVLTF.